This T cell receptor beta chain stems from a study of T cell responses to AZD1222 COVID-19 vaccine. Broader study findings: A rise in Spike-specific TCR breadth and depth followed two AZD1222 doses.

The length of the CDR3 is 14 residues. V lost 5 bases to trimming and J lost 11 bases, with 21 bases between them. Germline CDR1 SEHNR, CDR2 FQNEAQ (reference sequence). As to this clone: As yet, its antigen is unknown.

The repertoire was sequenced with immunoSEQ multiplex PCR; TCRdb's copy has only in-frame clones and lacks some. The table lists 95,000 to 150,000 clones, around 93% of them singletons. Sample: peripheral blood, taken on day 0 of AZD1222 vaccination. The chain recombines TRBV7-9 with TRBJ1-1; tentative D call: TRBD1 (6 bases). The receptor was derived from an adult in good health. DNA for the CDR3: TGTGCCAGCAGCCATCCGCAGGGGCCGACTACGGCTTTCTTT. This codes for CASSHPQGPTTAFF. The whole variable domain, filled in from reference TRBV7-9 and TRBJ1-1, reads DTGVSQNPRHKITKRGQNVTFRCDPISEHNRLYWYRQTLGQGPEFLTYFQNEAQLEKSRLLSDRFSAERPKGSFSTLEIQRTEQGDSAMYLCASSHPQGPTTAFFGQGTRLTVV.